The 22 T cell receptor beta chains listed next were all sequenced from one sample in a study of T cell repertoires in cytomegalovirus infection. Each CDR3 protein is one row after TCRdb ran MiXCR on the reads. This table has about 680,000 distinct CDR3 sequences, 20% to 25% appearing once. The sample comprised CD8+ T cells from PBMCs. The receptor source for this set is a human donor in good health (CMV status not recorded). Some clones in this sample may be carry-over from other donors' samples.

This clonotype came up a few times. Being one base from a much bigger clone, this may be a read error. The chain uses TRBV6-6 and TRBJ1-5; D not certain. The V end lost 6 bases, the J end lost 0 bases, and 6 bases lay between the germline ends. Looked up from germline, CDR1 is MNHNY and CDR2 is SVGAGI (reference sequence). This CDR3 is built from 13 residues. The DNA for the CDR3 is TGTGCCAGCAGCAAATATAGCAATCAGCCCCAGCATTTT. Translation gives CASSKYSNQPQHF.

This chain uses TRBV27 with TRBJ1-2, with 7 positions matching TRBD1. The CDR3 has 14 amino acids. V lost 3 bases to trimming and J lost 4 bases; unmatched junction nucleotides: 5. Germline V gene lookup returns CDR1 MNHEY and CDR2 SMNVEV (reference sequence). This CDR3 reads CASSLSAGGYGYTF. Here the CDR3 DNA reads TGTGCCAGCAGTTTGTCAGCAGGGGGCTATGGCTACACCTTC.

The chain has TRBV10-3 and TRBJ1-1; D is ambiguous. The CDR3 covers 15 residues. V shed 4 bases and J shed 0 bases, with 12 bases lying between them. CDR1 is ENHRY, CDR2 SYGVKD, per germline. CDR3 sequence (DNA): TGTGCCATCAGTGCCCTGACATCGATGAACACTGAAGCTTTCTTT. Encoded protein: CAISALTSMNTEAFF.

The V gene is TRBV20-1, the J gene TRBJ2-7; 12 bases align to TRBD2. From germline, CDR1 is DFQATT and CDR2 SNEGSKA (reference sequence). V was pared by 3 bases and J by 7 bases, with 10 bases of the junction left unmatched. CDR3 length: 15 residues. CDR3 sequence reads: CSARGTSGGMWEQYV. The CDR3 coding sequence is TGCAGTGCTAGGGGCACTAGCGGGGGGATGTGGGAGCAGTACGTC.

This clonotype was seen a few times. The CDR3 DNA reads TGTGCCAGCAGTGAATTGGGGCGGACAGGGTATTCGACGAGTACTGAAGCTTTCTTT. It specifies CASSELGRTGYSTSTEAFF. The chain combines TRBV25-1 with TRBJ1-1, with TRBD1 matching 8 bases. Germline CDR1 and CDR2: MGHDK and SYGVNS. V was clipped by 1 base and J by 5 bases; unmatched bases: 18. The length of the CDR3 is 19 residues.

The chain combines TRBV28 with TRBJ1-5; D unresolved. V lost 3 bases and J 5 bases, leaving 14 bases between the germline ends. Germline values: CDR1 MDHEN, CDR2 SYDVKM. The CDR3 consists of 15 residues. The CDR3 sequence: CASSFGPDVDQPQHF. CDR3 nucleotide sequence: TGTGCCAGCAGTTTCGGACCAGATGTCGATCAGCCCCAGCATTTT.

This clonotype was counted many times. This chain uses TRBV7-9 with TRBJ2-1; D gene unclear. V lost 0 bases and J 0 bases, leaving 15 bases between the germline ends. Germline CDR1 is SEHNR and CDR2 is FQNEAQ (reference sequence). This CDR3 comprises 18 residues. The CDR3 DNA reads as TGTGCCAGCAGCTTAGCCGTGCGACATCGTGCCTCCTACAATGAGCAGTTCTTC. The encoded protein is CASSLAVRHRASYNEQFF.

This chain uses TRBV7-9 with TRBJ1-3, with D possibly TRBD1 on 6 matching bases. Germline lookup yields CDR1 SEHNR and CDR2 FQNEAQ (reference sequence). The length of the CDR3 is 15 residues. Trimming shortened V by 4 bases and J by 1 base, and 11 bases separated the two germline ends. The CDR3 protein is CASSYPGASGNTIYF. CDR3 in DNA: TGTGCCAGCAGCTATCCAGGGGCATCTGGAAACACCATATATTTT.

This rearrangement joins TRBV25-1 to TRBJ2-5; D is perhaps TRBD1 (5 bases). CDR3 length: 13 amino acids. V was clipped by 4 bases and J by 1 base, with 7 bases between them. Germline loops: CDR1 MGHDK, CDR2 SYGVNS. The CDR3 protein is CASSGRGQETQYF. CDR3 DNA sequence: TGTGCCAGCAGTGGTAGGGGCCAAGAGACCCAGTACTTC.

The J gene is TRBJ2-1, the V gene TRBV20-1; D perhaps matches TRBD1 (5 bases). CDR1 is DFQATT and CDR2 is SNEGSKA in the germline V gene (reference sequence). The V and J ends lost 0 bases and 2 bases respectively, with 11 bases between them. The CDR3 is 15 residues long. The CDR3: CSARDGRETYNEQFF. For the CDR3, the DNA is TGCAGTGCTAGAGACGGCAGGGAAACCTACAATGAGCAGTTCTTC.

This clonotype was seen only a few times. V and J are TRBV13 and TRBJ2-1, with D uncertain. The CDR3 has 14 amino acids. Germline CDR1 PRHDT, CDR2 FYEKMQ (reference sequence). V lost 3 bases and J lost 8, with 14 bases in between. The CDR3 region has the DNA TGTGCCAGCAGCTTTCCACTGTCGGGCGATGAGCAGTTCTTC. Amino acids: CASSFPLSGDEQFF. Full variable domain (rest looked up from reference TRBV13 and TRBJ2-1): AAGVIQSPRHLIKEKRETATLKCYPIPRHDTVYWYQQGPGQDPQFLISFYEKMQSDKGSIPDRFSAQQFSDYHSELNMSSLELGDSALYFCASSFPLSGDEQFFGPGTRLTVL.

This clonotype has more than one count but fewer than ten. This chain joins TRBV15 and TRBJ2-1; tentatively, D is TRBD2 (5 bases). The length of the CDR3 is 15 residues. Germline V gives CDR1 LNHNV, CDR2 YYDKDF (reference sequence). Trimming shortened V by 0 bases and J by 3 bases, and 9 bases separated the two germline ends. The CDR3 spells CATSREADFYNEQFF. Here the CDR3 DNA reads TGTGCCACCAGCAGAGAAGCGGATTTCTACAATGAGCAGTTCTTC. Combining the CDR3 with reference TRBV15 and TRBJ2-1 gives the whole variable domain DAMVIQNPRYQVTQFGKPVTLSCSQTLNHNVMYWYQQKSSQAPKLLFHYYDKDFNNEADTPDNFQSRRPNTSFCFLDIRSPGLGDTAMYLCATSREADFYNEQFFGPGTRLTVL.

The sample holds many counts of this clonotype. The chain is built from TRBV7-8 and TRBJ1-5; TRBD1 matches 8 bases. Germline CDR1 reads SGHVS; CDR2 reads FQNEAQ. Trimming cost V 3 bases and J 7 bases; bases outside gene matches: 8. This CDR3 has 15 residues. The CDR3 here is CASSLTGELGQPQHF. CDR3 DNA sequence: TGTGCCAGCAGCTTGACAGGGGAGTTAGGGCAGCCCCAGCATTTT.

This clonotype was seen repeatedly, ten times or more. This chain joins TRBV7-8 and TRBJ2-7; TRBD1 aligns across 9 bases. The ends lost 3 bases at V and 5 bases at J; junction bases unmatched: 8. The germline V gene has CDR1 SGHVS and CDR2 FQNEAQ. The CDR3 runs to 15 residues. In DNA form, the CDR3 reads TGTGCCAGCAGCTTGGGGACAGGGCCACACAACGAGCAGTACGTC. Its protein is CASSLGTGPHNEQYV.

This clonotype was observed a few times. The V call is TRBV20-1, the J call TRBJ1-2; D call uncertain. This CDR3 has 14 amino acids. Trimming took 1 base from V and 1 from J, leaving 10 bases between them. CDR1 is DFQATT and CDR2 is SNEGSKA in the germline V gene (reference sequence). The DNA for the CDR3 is TGCAGTGCTAGAGCACAGACCCTTAACTATGGCTACACCTTC. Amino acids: CSARAQTLNYGYTF.

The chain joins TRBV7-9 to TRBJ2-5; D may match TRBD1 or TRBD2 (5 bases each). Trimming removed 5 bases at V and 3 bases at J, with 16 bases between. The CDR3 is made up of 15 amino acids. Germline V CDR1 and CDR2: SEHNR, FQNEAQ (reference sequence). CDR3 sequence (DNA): TGTGCCAGCAGCCCCCTCCGGGACCTAGAAGAGACCCAGTACTTC. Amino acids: CASSPLRDLEETQYF.

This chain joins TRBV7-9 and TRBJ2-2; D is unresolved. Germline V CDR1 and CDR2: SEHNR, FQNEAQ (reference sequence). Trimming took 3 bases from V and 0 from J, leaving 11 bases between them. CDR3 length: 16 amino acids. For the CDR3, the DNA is TGTGCCAGCAGCTTGTCTGAGTTCGCGAACACCGGGGAGCTGTTTTTT. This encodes CASSLSEFANTGELFF.

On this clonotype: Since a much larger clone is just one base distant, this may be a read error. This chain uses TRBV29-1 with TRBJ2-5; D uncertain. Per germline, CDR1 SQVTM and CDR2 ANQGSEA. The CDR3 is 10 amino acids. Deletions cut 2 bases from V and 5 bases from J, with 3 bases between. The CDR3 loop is CSVEWETQYF. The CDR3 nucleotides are TGCAGCGTTGAATGGGAGACCCAGTACTTC.

The CDR3 sequence is CSARRDEDTQYF. The CDR3 DNA reads TGCAGTGCTAGAAGGGACGAAGATACGCAGTATTTT. The chain employs TRBV20-1 and TRBJ2-3, with D perhaps given as TRBD1 or TRBD2 (5 bases each). Germline V gives CDR1 DFQATT, CDR2 SNEGSKA (reference sequence). This CDR3 is built from 12 residues. Between the trimmed V and J ends, which lost 2 bases and 5 bases, there was a span of 8 bases.

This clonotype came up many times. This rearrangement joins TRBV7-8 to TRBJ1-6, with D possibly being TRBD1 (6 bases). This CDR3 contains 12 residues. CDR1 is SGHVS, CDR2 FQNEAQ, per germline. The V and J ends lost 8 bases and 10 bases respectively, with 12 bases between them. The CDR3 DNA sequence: TGTGCCAGCGGACAGCCCGACTCACCCCTCCACTTT. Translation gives CASGQPDSPLHF.

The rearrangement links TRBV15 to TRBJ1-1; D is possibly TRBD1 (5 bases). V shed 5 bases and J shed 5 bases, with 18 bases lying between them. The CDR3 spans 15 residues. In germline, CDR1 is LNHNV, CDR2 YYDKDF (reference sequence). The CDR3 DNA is TGTGCCACCAGCCCCCGGGGGGGGGGGAGGACTGAAGCTTTCTTT. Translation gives CATSPRGGGRTEAFF.

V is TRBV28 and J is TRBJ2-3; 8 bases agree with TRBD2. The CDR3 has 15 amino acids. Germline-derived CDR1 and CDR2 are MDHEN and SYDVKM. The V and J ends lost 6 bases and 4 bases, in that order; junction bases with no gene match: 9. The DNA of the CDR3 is TGTGCCAGCAGGCGGACTAGCTGGGGCGCAGATACGCAGTATTTT. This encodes CASRRTSWGADTQYF. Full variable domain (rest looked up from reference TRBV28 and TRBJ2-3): DVKVTQSSRYLVKRTGEKVFLECVQDMDHENMFWYRQDPGLGLRLIYFSYDVKMKEKGDIPEGYSVSREKKERFSLILESASTNQTSMYLCASRRTSWGADTQYFGPGTRLTVL.